This T cell receptor (beta chain) was found in a study of T cells in Graves' hyperthyroidism and ophthalmopathy. RNA transcripts were the template for amplifying TCR beta CDR3 regions. HTBI primers drove first-round RT-PCR of the TCR CDR3. TCRdb reprocessed the multiplex PCR reads via MiXCR and lists one record per CDR3 protein. Among fewer than 750,000 distinct CDR3 sequences listed, roughly 15% were seen once. The germline V gene encodes CDR1 SNHLY and CDR2 FYNNEI. V lost 8 bases, J lost 15 bases, and 14 bases stayed unmatched. The length of the CDR3 is 13 residues. Concerning this clonotype itself: Its specificity is unknown.

General study findings and limits: Among clonotypes expanded in thyroid above 0.001, most were also found in blood.

The sequenced material came from blood. The source is a woman aged 45 to 65 with Graves' ophthalmopathy. The chain uses TRBV2 and TRBJ2-1; 9 bases map to TRBD2. The CDR3 DNA reads TGTGCCAGCGGACCGGGACTAGCCCCAGAGGTGTTCTTC. It is translated as CASGPGLAPEVFF.